The 13 T cell receptor beta chains presented below share a single source sample, sequenced in a study of shared clonotypes between healthy human individuals. Repertoires were generated with immunoSEQ multiplex PCR, while TCRdb's copy carries only in-frame clones and drops some. The table has under 2,500,000 clones, under 97% seen once. The specimen sequenced was naive CD4+ T cells sorted from blood. As for subset: CD45RA+ positively selected. The receptors were gathered from a man aged 18-30 years in good health.

This chain uses TRBV5-1 with TRBJ2-7; 8 bases align to TRBD1. Unmatched junction bases numbered 8, after V lost 7 bases and J lost 2 bases. This CDR3 comprises 14 residues. Germline V gene data show CDR1 as SGHRS and CDR2 as YFSETQ. The CDR3 reads CASRGGTGAYEQYF. DNA for the CDR3: TGCGCCAGCCGAGGGGGGACAGGAGCCTACGAGCAGTACTTC.

The V and J genes are TRBV19 and TRBJ2-2; D may be TRBD2 (6 bases). Germline assignment: CDR1 LNHDA and CDR2 SQIVND (reference sequence). The CDR3 covers 17 residues. Trimming stripped 1 base from V and 6 bases from J, with 18 bases between. The CDR3: CASSIGLESFWAGELFF. DNA for the CDR3: TGTGCCAGTAGTATAGGACTAGAAAGCTTCTGGGCCGGGGAGCTGTTTTTT.

This rearrangement joins TRBV7-9 to TRBJ2-3; 7 bases align to TRBD2. The CDR3 runs 16 residues. Looked up from germline, CDR1 is SEHNR and CDR2 is FQNEAQ (reference sequence). V was clipped by 3 bases and J by 2 bases; unmatched bases: 8. The CDR3 is CASSLAPGLPTDTQYF. CDR3 nucleotides: TGTGCCAGCAGCTTGGCGCCGGGACTACCCACAGATACGCAGTATTTT. Together with reference TRBV7-9 and TRBJ2-3, the CDR3 gives the full variable domain: DTGVSQNPRHKITKRGQNVTFRCDPISEHNRLYWYRQTLGQGPEFLTYFQNEAQLEKSRLLSDRFSAERPKGSFSTLEIQRTEQGDSAMYLCASSLAPGLPTDTQYFGPGTRLTVL.

J is TRBJ1-1 and V is TRBV10-2, with TRBD1 as a possible D gene (5 bases). There are 12 residues in the CDR3. V was trimmed by 6 bases and J by 3 bases, leaving 8 bases between them. Germline V CDR1 and CDR2: WSHSY, SAAADI. The CDR3 reads CASSPGHTEAFF. CDR3 nucleotides: TGCGCCAGCAGCCCAGGGCACACTGAAGCTTTCTTT.

The chain is built from TRBV5-4 and TRBJ1-5; tentatively, D is TRBD1 (5 bases). Germline values: CDR1 SGHNT, CDR2 YYREEE (reference sequence). The V end lost 3 bases, the J end lost 1 base, and 8 bases lay between the germline ends. The CDR3 is made up of 14 amino acids. In DNA form, the CDR3 reads TGTGCCAGCAGCTCGGACAAGAGCAATCAGCCCCAGCATTTT. Protein: CASSSDKSNQPQHF.

As DNA, the CDR3 is TGTGCCAGCAGCCTGAGCGGGGGGCCCTACAATGAGCAGTTCTTC. Its translation is CASSLSGGPYNEQFF. The rearrangement links TRBV9 to TRBJ2-1, with TRBD2 matching 9 bases. Germline values: CDR1 SGDLS, CDR2 YYNGEE. V dropped 4 bases and J dropped 2; count of bases not matched to a gene: 4. The CDR3 has 15 residues.

This rearrangement joins TRBV5-4 to TRBJ2-2; D is unclear. The germline V gene has CDR1 SGHNT and CDR2 YYREEE (reference sequence). This CDR3 comprises 16 residues. V was cut by 3 bases and J by 0 bases, with 12 bases left in between. Here the CDR3 reads CASSSMTRTNTGELFF. CDR3 bases: TGTGCCAGCAGCTCAATGACAAGAACGAACACCGGGGAGCTGTTTTTT.

Written as DNA, the CDR3 is TGTGCCATCAGTGGATCTACGTCCCATGGGTCAGCCGGGGAGCTGTTTTTT. Translated: CAISGSTSHGSAGELFF. This rearrangement joins TRBV10-3 to TRBJ2-2; D remains ambiguous. Germline CDR1 ENHRY, CDR2 SYGVKD. Trimming removed 4 bases at V and 6 bases at J, with 21 bases between. This CDR3 has 17 residues.

J is TRBJ2-3 and V is TRBV30; a weak D match, TRBD2 (5 bases). Trimming took 1 base from V and 2 from J, leaving 13 bases between them. The germline CDR1 and CDR2 sequences are GTSNPN and SVGIG (reference sequence). The CDR3 contains 15 residues. The CDR3: CAWSARLAVTDTQYF. The CDR3 nucleotides are TGTGCCTGGAGTGCACGGCTAGCAGTCACAGATACGCAGTATTTT. Supplemented by reference TRBV30 and TRBJ2-3, the full variable domain reads SQTIHQWPATLVQPVGSPLSLECTVEGTSNPNLYWYRQAAGRGLQLLFYSVGIGQISSEVPQNLSASRPQDRQFILSSKKLLLSDSGFYLCAWSARLAVTDTQYFGPGTRLTVL.

As DNA, the CDR3 is TGCGCCAGCAGTGAGCGGCAGTACACCGGGGAGCTGTTTTTT. The encoded protein is CASSERQYTGELFF. The chain employs TRBV10-1 and TRBJ2-2; D remains ambiguous. The V end lost 2 bases, the J end lost 3 bases, and 7 bases lay between the germline ends. This CDR3 spans 14 amino acids. Looked up from germline, CDR1 is WNHNN and CDR2 is SYGVQD (reference sequence).

CDR3 sequence: CASSADRVIPDTQYF. DNA of the CDR3: TGTGCCAGTAGTGCAGACAGGGTAATACCAGATACGCAGTATTTT. The chain has TRBV19 and TRBJ2-3, with 7 bases fitting TRBD1. V lost 5 bases to trimming and J lost 4 bases; unmatched junction nucleotides: 9. This CDR3 is 15 amino acids long. Germline V lookup: CDR1 LNHDA, CDR2 SQIVND (reference sequence).

The J gene is TRBJ2-1, the V gene TRBV18, with D possibly matching TRBD2 (6 bases). Trimming removed 2 bases at V and 7 bases at J, with 15 bases between. CDR1 is KGHSH, CDR2 LQKENI, per germline. This CDR3 is 15 amino acids long. CDR3: CASSPGGFSQNEQFF. The CDR3 region has the DNA TGTGCCAGCTCACCAGGGGGGTTTTCCCAAAATGAGCAGTTCTTC.

V usage is TRBV11-2 and J usage is TRBJ2-2; the D gene is possibly TRBD1 (6 bases). The V gene lost 4 bases and the J gene lost 6 bases, with 15 bases spanning the gap. Germline CDR1 and CDR2: SGHAT and FQNNGV. The CDR3 loop spans 15 amino acids. The CDR3 loop is CASSYGQSIPGELFF. The CDR3 DNA reads as TGTGCCAGCAGCTACGGACAGTCGATTCCCGGGGAGCTGTTTTTT.